The sequence of this TCR beta chain was determined in a study of breast tumors, draining lymph nodes, adjacent tissues. A single record per CDR3 protein comes from TCRdb applying MiXCR to the multiplex PCR reads. The sample has 150,000 to 200,000 distinct CDR3 sequences, roughly a third seen once. Concerning this clonotype itself: Its cognate antigen is unknown. One end of the junction is discordant with germline, which a read error may explain.

CDR1 MGHDK and CDR2 SYGVNS come from the germline V gene. The CDR3 extends over 15 amino acids. Samples came from axillary lymph nodes draining the breast cancer. Study-wide findings and caveats: Data only fit, rather than demonstrated, lymph node origin of most tumor T cells. Tumors had less TCR diversity than lymph nodes, more than nontumor tissue. Luminal-like breast cancer showed significantly greater tumor-nontumor repertoire similarity than basal-like breast cancer did.

This receptor was obtained from a female donor with breast cancer. Some clones in this sample may be carry-over from other donors' samples. The sample comprised axillary lymph node tissue. This chain uses TRBV25-1 with TRBJ1-4, with 7 positions matching TRBD1. In nucleotides, the CDR3 is TGTGCCAGCAGTGAACACAGGGGAGAGAGTGAAGAACTGTTTTTT. This translates into CASSEHRGESEELFF.